Each of the 3 T cell receptor beta chains below was sequenced from the same sample in a study of blood T cell repertoires in COVID-19. Repertoires were generated with immunoSEQ multiplex PCR, while TCRdb's copy carries only in-frame clones and drops some. Altogether about 380,000 clones are present, approximately 80% being singletons, with the ten largest covering over 0.95%. The specimen was peripheral blood. The receptors come from a human donor with acute or convalescent COVID-19. The donor label of this sample is uncertain.

The rearrangement links TRBV5-1 to TRBJ1-1; 7 bases map to TRBD1. Germline-derived CDR1 and CDR2 are SGHRS and YFSETQ. J lost 1 base, V lost 8 bases, and 11 bases had no gene match. There are 15 residues in the CDR3. For the CDR3, the DNA is TGCGCCAGTTCCCCCGGAGGGACAGCGAACACTGAAGCTTTCTTT. Protein sequence: CASSPGGTANTEAFF.

The CDR3 DNA is TGTGCCAGCAGTTTCGGTGGGGGCGGCAATCAGCCCCAGCATTTT. Amino acids: CASSFGGGGNQPQHF. This chain links TRBV28 with TRBJ1-5, with a weak D call TRBD1 (6 bases). Per the germline V gene, CDR1 is MDHEN and CDR2 is SYDVKM. The CDR3 runs to 15 residues. The V end lost 3 bases, the J end lost 2 bases, and 11 bases lay between the germline ends.

The chain has TRBV6-6 and TRBJ1-1; tentative D call: TRBD1 (5 bases). The CDR3 sequence is 14 residues long. Trimming stripped 7 bases from V and 5 bases from J, with 17 bases between. CDR1 is MNHNY, CDR2 SVGAGI, per germline (reference sequence). The CDR3 reads CASTRDWGGTEAFF. The CDR3 DNA reads as TGTGCCAGCACCAGGGACTGGGGGGGAACTGAAGCTTTCTTT.